Presented here are 17 T cell receptor beta chains from one specimen sequenced in a study of T cells in Graves' hyperthyroidism and ophthalmopathy. The TCR beta CDR3 regions underwent amplification using RNA transcripts as the source. HTBI primers were employed in a first-round RT-PCR of the TCR CDR3. TCRdb re-called the multiplex PCR reads with MiXCR, one entry per CDR3 protein. The table has under 650,000 distinct CDR3 sequences, around 15% seen once. Material: blood. The receptors were sampled from a young woman with Graves' hyperthyroidism.

This clonotype was observed many times. The rearrangement joins TRBV27 to TRBJ2-4; 7 bases match TRBD1. The CDR3 is made up of 14 amino acids. J lost 7 bases, V lost 0 bases, and 3 bases had no gene match. The germline V gene has CDR1 MNHEY and CDR2 SMNVEV (reference sequence). The CDR3: CASSLSPTGNIQYF. Written as DNA, the CDR3 is TGTGCCAGCAGTTTATCGCCGACAGGGAACATTCAGTACTTC.

The rearrangement uses TRBV7-2 and TRBJ2-2, with D possibly TRBD2 on 5 matching bases. The germline V gene encodes CDR1 SGHTA and CDR2 FQGNSA. The ends were cut back, 4 bases at V and 1 base at J, with 13 bases in the middle. This CDR3 contains 16 residues. CDR3 region: CASSWVSVGNTGELFF. The CDR3 DNA reads as TGTGCCAGCAGCTGGGTTAGCGTTGGGAACACCGGGGAGCTGTTTTTT.

This chain connects TRBV27 to TRBJ2-2, with 7 positions matching TRBD2. Trimming took 0 bases from V and 5 from J; bases not matched to a gene: 3. CDR1 MNHEY and CDR2 SMNVEV come from the germline V gene (reference sequence). The CDR3 is 15 residues long. The CDR3 sequence is CASSLSGGVTGELFF. DNA of the CDR3: TGTGCCAGCAGTTTATCGGGGGGGGTTACCGGGGAGCTGTTTTTT.

The CDR3 protein is CASSETGREYEQYF. Here the CDR3 DNA reads TGTGCCAGCAGCGAGACAGGGAGGGAATACGAGCAGTACTTC. This chain joins TRBV9 and TRBJ2-7; possibly TRBD1 or TRBD2 for D (7 bases each). The V gene lost 3 bases and the J gene lost 4 bases, with 14 bases spanning the gap. Germline values: CDR1 SGDLS, CDR2 YYNGEE. CDR3 length: 14 residues.

The CDR3 loop is CSVGATGNTIYF. In DNA form, the CDR3 reads TGCAGCGTTGGAGCTACTGGAAACACCATATATTTT. The rearrangement joins TRBV29-1 to TRBJ1-3; D gene ambiguous. The CDR3 consists of 12 residues. The ends were cut back, 4 bases at V and 2 bases at J, with 6 bases in the middle. Germline V lookup: CDR1 SQVTM, CDR2 ANQGSEA.

This clonotype was seen many times. This chain connects TRBV7-2 to TRBJ2-1; no clear D gene. Trimming removed 1 base at V and 7 bases at J, with 8 bases between. CDR3 length: 13 amino acids. CDR1 is SGHTA, CDR2 FQGNSA, per germline. CDR3 DNA sequence: TGTGCCAGCAGCTTAGGTTGGGAAAATGAGCAGTTCTTC. It yields the protein CASSLGWENEQFF.

The gene calls are TRBV2 and TRBJ2-7; D could derive from TRBD1 or TRBD2 (5 bases each). The CDR3 length is 14 residues. V gave up 11 bases and J gave up 2 bases, with 19 bases separating them. Germline CDR1 SNHLY, CDR2 FYNNEI. CDR3 nucleotide sequence: TGTGCCGGTTATACCGGGACGGATACCTACGAGCAGTACTTC. This gives the protein CAGYTGTDTYEQYF.

This clonotype was seen ten or more times. The CDR3, as DNA: TGTGCCAGCAGACCCCCTTTGACAGCGTCGGATACGCAGTATTTT. Protein sequence: CASRPPLTASDTQYF. The genes are TRBV12-3 or TRBV12-4 and TRBJ2-3, with a weak D call TRBD1 (5 bases). The CDR3 loop spans 15 amino acids. The V and J ends lost 6 bases and 6 bases respectively, with 19 bases between them.

There are many counts of this clonotype. The J gene is TRBJ2-1, the V gene TRBV2; 7 nucleotides match TRBD2. The CDR3 has 14 amino acids. The V segment lost 7 bases and the J segment 6 bases; nucleotides outside the gene matches: 9. Germline-derived CDR1 and CDR2 are SNHLY and FYNNEI. CDR3 sequence (DNA): TGTGCCAGCATGGGGACTATAGTGATCAATGAGCAGTTCTTC. It encodes CASMGTIVINEQFF.

This clonotype appeared many times. The chain has TRBV3-1 and TRBJ1-4; unclear D gene. Deletions cut 0 bases from V and 4 bases from J, with 6 bases between. Germline lookup yields CDR1 LGHDT and CDR2 YNNKEL (reference sequence). This CDR3 spans 14 amino acids. The CDR3 is CASSQDAGNEKLFF. Here the CDR3 DNA reads TGTGCCAGCAGCCAAGATGCGGGTAATGAAAAACTGTTTTTT.

The chain has TRBV5-6 and TRBJ2-1; perhaps D is TRBD1 or TRBD2 (5 bases each). Germline values: CDR1 SGHDT, CDR2 YYEEEE. The V gene lost 1 base and the J gene lost 11 bases, with 16 bases spanning the gap. The CDR3 consists of 14 residues. The CDR3 DNA sequence: TGTGCCAGCAGCTTGTGGGGGACCCGCGACAAGCAGTTCTTC. Its protein is CASSLWGTRDKQFF. Combining the CDR3 with reference TRBV5-6 and TRBJ2-1 gives the whole variable domain DAGVTQSPTHLIKTRGQQVTLRCSPKSGHDTVSWYQQALGQGPQFIFQYYEEEERQRGNFPDRFSGHQFPNYSSELNVNALLLGDSALYLCASSLWGTRDKQFFGPGTRLTVL.

The chain employs TRBV28 and TRBJ2-7, with 11 bases fitting TRBD1. V lost 5 bases, J lost 5 bases, and 14 bases stayed unmatched. The germline V gene encodes CDR1 MDHEN and CDR2 SYDVKM. This CDR3 contains 17 residues. CDR3 amino acids: CASSPSWGTGGQDEQYF. The CDR3 bases are TGTGCCAGCAGTCCCTCGTGGGGGACAGGGGGACAGGACGAGCAGTACTTC.

This clonotype came up many times. The genes are TRBV11-3 and TRBJ2-3; 9 positions match TRBD2. V gave up 0 bases and J gave up 3 bases; unmatched junction bases: 4. The CDR3 has 16 amino acids. Germline CDR1 and CDR2: SGHNT and YENEEA. In DNA form, the CDR3 reads TGTGCCAGCAGCTTAGATGCGGGAGGGCTAACAGATACGCAGTATTTT. Its translation is CASSLDAGGLTDTQYF.

The chain joins TRBV27 to TRBJ2-2; perhaps TRBD2 as D (5 bases). V lost 2 bases to trimming and J lost 3 bases, with 10 bases between them. The germline V gene encodes CDR1 MNHEY and CDR2 SMNVEV (reference sequence). The length of the CDR3 is 15 residues. In DNA form, the CDR3 reads TGTGCCAGCAGTTTAGTGAGGGCCCACACCGGGGAGCTGTTTTTT. Translating it yields CASSLVRAHTGELFF.

This clonotype appeared many times. This chain's CDR3 is CASSGETVRRTFF. The CDR3 nucleotides read TGTGCCAGCAGTGGGGAGACAGTGAGGCGGACTTTCTTT. V is TRBV6-1 and J is TRBJ1-1; tentatively, D is TRBD1 (5 bases). The CDR3 extends over 13 amino acids. CDR1 is MNHNS, CDR2 SASEGT, per germline. V was cut by 4 bases and J by 12 bases, with 18 bases left in between.

The rearrangement uses TRBV5-6 and TRBJ1-4; 9 bases line up with TRBD1. The CDR3 consists of 15 residues. Germline loops: CDR1 SGHDT, CDR2 YYEEEE. V gave up 0 bases and J gave up 13 bases; unmatched junction bases: 10. The CDR3 bases are TGTGCCAGCAGCTTGGTTTACGGGACAGGGTCGCGACTGTTTTTT. Amino acid sequence: CASSLVYGTGSRLFF.

This clonotype was found a few times. The chain recombines TRBV5-1 with TRBJ2-3; perhaps TRBD1 as D (6 bases). V lost 0 bases and J lost 0, with 11 bases in between. CDR3 length: 16 residues. Germline assignment: CDR1 SGHRS and CDR2 YFSETQ. The CDR3 nucleotides are TGCGCCAGCAGCTTGGCCGGGACAACTAGCACAGATACGCAGTATTTT. It encodes CASSLAGTTSTDTQYF.